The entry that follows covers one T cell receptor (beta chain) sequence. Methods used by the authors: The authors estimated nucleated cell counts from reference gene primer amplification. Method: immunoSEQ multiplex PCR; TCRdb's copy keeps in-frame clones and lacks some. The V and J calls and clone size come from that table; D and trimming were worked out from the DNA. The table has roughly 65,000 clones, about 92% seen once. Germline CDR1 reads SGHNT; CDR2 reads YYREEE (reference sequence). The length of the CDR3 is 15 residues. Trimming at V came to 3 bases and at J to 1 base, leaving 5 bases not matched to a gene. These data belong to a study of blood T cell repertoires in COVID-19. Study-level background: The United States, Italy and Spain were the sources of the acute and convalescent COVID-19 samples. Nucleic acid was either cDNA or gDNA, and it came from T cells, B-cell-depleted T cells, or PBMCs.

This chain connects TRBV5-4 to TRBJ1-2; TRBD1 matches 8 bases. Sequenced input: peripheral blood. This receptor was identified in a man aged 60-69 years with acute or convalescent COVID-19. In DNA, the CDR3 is TGTGCCAGCAGCTCGGGACAGGTCCTTAACTATGGCTACACCTTC. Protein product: CASSSGQVLNYGYTF.